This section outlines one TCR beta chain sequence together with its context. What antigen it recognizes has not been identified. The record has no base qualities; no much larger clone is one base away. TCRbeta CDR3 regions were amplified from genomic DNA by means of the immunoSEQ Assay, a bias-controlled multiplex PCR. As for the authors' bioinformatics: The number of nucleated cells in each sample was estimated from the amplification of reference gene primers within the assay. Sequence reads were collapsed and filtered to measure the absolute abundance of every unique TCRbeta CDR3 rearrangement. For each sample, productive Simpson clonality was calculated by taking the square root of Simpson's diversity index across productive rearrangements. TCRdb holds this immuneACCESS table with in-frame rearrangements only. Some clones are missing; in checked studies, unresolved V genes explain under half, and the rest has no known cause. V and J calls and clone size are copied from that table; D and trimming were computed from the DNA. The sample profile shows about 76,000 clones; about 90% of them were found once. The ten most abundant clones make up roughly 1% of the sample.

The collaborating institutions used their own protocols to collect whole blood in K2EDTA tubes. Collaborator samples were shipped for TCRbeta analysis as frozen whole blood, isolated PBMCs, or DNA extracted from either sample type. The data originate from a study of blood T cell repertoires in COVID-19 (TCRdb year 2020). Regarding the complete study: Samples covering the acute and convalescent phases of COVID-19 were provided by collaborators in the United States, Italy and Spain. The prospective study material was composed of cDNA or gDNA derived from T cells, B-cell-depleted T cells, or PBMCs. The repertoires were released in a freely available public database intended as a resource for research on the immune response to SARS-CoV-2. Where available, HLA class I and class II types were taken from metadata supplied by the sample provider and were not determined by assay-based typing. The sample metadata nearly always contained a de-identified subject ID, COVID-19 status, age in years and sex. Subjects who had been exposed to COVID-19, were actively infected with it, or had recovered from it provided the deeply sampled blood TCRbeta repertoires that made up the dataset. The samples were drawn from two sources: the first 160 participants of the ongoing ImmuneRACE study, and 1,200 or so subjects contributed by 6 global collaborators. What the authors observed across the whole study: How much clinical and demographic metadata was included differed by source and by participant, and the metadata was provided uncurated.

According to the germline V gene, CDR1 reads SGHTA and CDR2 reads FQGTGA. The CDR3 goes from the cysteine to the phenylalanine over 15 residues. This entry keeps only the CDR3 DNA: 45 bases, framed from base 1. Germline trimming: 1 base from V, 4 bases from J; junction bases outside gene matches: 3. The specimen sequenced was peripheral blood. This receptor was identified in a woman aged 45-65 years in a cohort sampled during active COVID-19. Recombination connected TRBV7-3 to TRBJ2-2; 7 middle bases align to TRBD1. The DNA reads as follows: TGTGCCAGCAGCTTAAAGGGGGCGAGCACCGGGGAGCTGTTTTTT. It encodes CASSLKGASTGELFF.